This T cell receptor (beta chain) was observed in a study of human T cells and chemical hapten exposure. Whole-study findings and limits: Among expanded TCRs, significantly more large CDR3 similarity clusters formed than among controls.

Each CDR3 protein gets one entry after TCRdb re-called the RACE reads with MiXCR. The data hold some 190,000 distinct CDR3 sequences, with approximately 20% observed a single time. Time point defined: patch test 1, 2 weeks after DPC sensitization. Treatment meaning: therapeutic diphenylcyclopropenone sensitization with weekly scalp DPC. About this clonotype itself: The target antigen is unknown.

The CDR3 contains 12 residues. The germline V and J ends were trimmed by 6 bases and 11 bases, with 19 bases remaining between them. CDR1 and CDR2 (germline): SQVTM, ANQGSEA. The genes are TRBV29-1 and TRBJ1-1; possible D gene TRBD1, 5 bases. Sequencing was performed on whole blood, taken in connection with sensitization to the hapten diphenylcyclopropenone (DPC). This receptor was obtained from a woman aged 50 to 60 with alopecia areata. Some clones in this sample may be carry-over from other donors' samples. Written as DNA, the CDR3 is TGCAGCGTGGACGGGGACGGCGGTGCGGCTTTCTTT. It encodes CSVDGDGGAAFF.